Below, 29 T cell receptor beta chains from the same sample are listed, as sequenced in a study of T cell responses to AZD1222 COVID-19 vaccine. TCRdb's table, derived via immunoSEQ multiplex PCR, lists solely in-frame clones and lacks some. This sample has some 71,000 clones, with about four fifths found just once. Source: peripheral blood, taken on day 0 of AZD1222 vaccination. The origin of the receptors is an adult in good health.

The chain carries TRBV9 and TRBJ1-3, with 7 bases that match TRBD1. The CDR3 sequence is 15 residues long. The ends lost 0 bases at V and 2 bases at J; junction bases unmatched: 2. The germline V gene has CDR1 SGDLS and CDR2 YYNGEE. Here the CDR3 DNA reads TGTGCCAGCAGCGTAGTCGGGACAGCTGGAAACACCATATATTTT. This codes for CASSVVGTAGNTIYF. Combining the CDR3 with reference TRBV9 and TRBJ1-3 gives the whole variable domain DSGVTQTPKHLITATGQRVTLRCSPRSGDLSVYWYQQSLDQGLQFLIQYYNGEERAKGNILERFSAQQFPDLHSELNLSSLELGDSALYFCASSVVGTAGNTIYFGEGSWLTVV.

This clone was seen many times. This chain connects TRBV9 to TRBJ1-1; no firm D call. The germline gives CDR1 SGDLS, CDR2 YYNGEE. The CDR3 has 14 amino acids. Deletions cut 0 bases from V and 6 bases from J, with 12 bases between. The CDR3 sequence is CASSVDPSAAEAFF. The DNA for the CDR3 is TGTGCCAGCAGCGTAGATCCGTCGGCAGCTGAAGCTTTCTTT.

The chain couples TRBV30 to TRBJ2-3; 10 bases map to TRBD2. The CDR3 loop spans 13 amino acids. The V segment lost 2 bases and the J segment 4 bases; nucleotides outside the gene matches: 0. The germline V gene has CDR1 GTSNPN and CDR2 SVGIG (reference sequence). The CDR3 DNA follows: TGTGCCTGGAGTCTAGCGGGGGCAGATACGCAGTATTTT. Its translation is CAWSLAGADTQYF.

The chain combines TRBV19 with TRBJ1-5; D is unclear. Germline CDR1 and CDR2: LNHDA and SQIVND (reference sequence). The V end was cut by 3 bases, the J end by 0 bases, with 15 bases between. The CDR3 sequence is 17 residues long. CDR3 region: CASSMKSYSYSNQPQHF. The CDR3 bases are TGTGCCAGTAGTATGAAATCTTACAGCTATAGCAATCAGCCCCAGCATTTT.

The chain links TRBV4-3 to TRBJ1-1, with a possible D match to TRBD1 (5 bases). Germline CDR1 LGHNA, CDR2 YSLEER. The CDR3 consists of 14 residues. Trimming shortened V by 3 bases and J by 5 bases, and 13 bases separated the two germline ends. CDR3 sequence (DNA): TGCGCCAGCAGCCATCCCAACGGGGCGACTGAAGCTTTCTTT. It encodes CASSHPNGATEAFF.

This CDR3 is CASSEADRGPGEQYF. The CDR3, as DNA: TGTGCCAGCAGTGAAGCGGACAGGGGCCCTGGCGAGCAGTACTTC. The chain employs TRBV6-1 and TRBJ2-7; 9 bases are shared with TRBD1. The CDR3 covers 15 residues. Germline trimming cut 0 bases from V and 6 bases from J; bases unmatched to any gene: 6. Germline-derived CDR1 and CDR2 are MNHNS and SASEGT.

This clone ranks as medium-sized. The chain uses TRBV19 and TRBJ2-2; D is undetermined. Trimming took 4 bases from V and 0 from J, leaving 3 bases between them. The CDR3 has 13 residues. Germline CDR1 and CDR2: LNHDA and SQIVND (reference sequence). The CDR3 bases are TGTGCCAGTAGTAATGCGAACACCGGGGAGCTGTTTTTT. This codes for CASSNANTGELFF.

The chain is built from TRBV30 and TRBJ1-2; D is undetermined. Between the trimmed V and J ends, which lost 3 bases and 8 bases, there was a span of 13 bases. There are 12 residues in the CDR3. Germline lookup yields CDR1 GTSNPN and CDR2 SVGIG (reference sequence). In DNA form, the CDR3 reads TGTGCCTGGAGCCAAACCTGGAACGGCTACACCTTC. This sequence encodes CAWSQTWNGYTF.

The chain uses TRBV4-1 and TRBJ1-5, with 8 bases lining up with TRBD1. CDR3 length: 15 amino acids. Germline CDR1 reads MGHRA; CDR2 reads YSYEKL. Trimming removed 1 base from V and 2 bases from J; junction bases left unmatched: 1. The CDR3 region has the DNA TGCGCCAGCAGCCAAGCAGGGGGCGGCAATCAGCCCCAGCATTTT. This gives the protein CASSQAGGGNQPQHF.

The gene calls are TRBV28 and TRBJ1-4; 7 bases match TRBD1. The V and J ends lost 4 bases and 8 bases, in that order; junction bases with no gene match: 7. CDR3 length: 14 amino acids. Germline assignment: CDR1 MDHEN and CDR2 SYDVKM. The CDR3 nucleotides read TGTGCCAGCAGTTCCCCACAGGGGTTCGAAAAACTGTTTTTT. Residues: CASSSPQGFEKLFF.

The rearrangement uses TRBV15 and TRBJ2-2; 9 bases are a match to TRBD2. The CDR3 loop spans 16 amino acids. With V trimmed by 1 base and J by 4 bases, 4 bases remained unmatched. Looked up from germline, CDR1 is LNHNV and CDR2 is YYDKDF (reference sequence). CDR3 sequence (DNA): TGTGCCACCAGCAGAGGACTAGCGGCCTTCACCGGGGAGCTGTTTTTT. Its protein is CATSRGLAAFTGELFF.

The sample holds a few counts of this clone. The rearrangement links TRBV19 to TRBJ1-1; a possible D gene is TRBD1 (6 bases). Germline V gene sequence: CDR1 LNHDA, CDR2 SQIVND (reference sequence). V shed 2 bases and J shed 10 bases, with 17 bases lying between them. This CDR3 comprises 14 residues. The CDR3 spells CASSIYLGGATAFF. CDR3 in DNA: TGTGCCAGTAGTATATATTTGGGGGGCGCGACAGCTTTCTTT.

This chain uses TRBV7-9 with TRBJ1-2; the D is unclear. V lost 2 bases, J lost 2 bases, and 9 bases lay in between. Germline-derived CDR1 and CDR2 are SEHNR and FQNEAQ (reference sequence). This CDR3 spans 14 amino acids. The CDR3 region is CASSLTRGNYGYTF. CDR3 bases: TGTGCCAGCAGCTTAACTCGAGGAAACTATGGCTACACCTTC. The entire variable domain, with the rest obtained from reference TRBV7-9 and TRBJ1-2, is as follows: DTGVSQNPRHKITKRGQNVTFRCDPISEHNRLYWYRQTLGQGPEFLTYFQNEAQLEKSRLLSDRFSAERPKGSFSTLEIQRTEQGDSAMYLCASSLTRGNYGYTFGSGTRLTVV.

The rearrangement links TRBV3-1 (or the pseudogene TRBV3-2) to TRBJ1-2, with D possibly being TRBD1 (5 bases). Trimming took 0 bases from V and 11 from J, leaving 16 bases between them. CDR3 length: 14 residues. The V gene's germline CDR1 is LGHDT and CDR2 YNNKEL (reference sequence). CDR3 sequence: CASSQDMQGRGYTF. Written as DNA, the CDR3 is TGTGCCAGCAGCCAAGATATGCAGGGTAGGGGATACACCTTC.

In its sample, this clone was seen a few times. The chain has TRBV25-1 and TRBJ2-7, with TRBD2 matching over 7 bases. Germline assignment: CDR1 MGHDK and CDR2 SYGVNS. V gave up 1 base and J gave up 6 bases; unmatched junction bases: 0. The CDR3 consists of 12 residues. The CDR3 loop reads CASSELAGEQYF. CDR3 in DNA: TGTGCCAGCAGTGAATTAGCGGGCGAGCAGTACTTC.

The chain uses TRBV9 and TRBJ1-3, with D possibly TRBD1 on 5 matching bases. CDR3 length: 15 amino acids. Germline V gene data show CDR1 as SGDLS and CDR2 as YYNGEE. Trimming pared 4 bases from V and 2 bases from J, leaving 13 bases between. This chain's CDR3 is CASSSGGNAGNTIYF. The CDR3 DNA is TGTGCCAGCAGCTCCGGGGGGAACGCTGGAAACACCATATATTTT.

This clone was detected a few times. The V and J genes are TRBV16 and TRBJ1-3; D unclear. Germline CDR1 reads KGHSY; CDR2 reads FQNENV. Trimming stripped 0 bases from V and 0 bases from J, with 6 bases between. This CDR3 is 15 amino acids long. CDR3 coding DNA: TGTGCCAGCAGCCAATCGCCAGACTCTGGAAACACCATATATTTT. Translation: CASSQSPDSGNTIYF.

The chain employs TRBV11-2 and TRBJ2-1; D tentatively reads TRBD1 or TRBD2 (5 bases each). Germline V gives CDR1 SGHAT, CDR2 FQNNGV. The CDR3 loop spans 15 amino acids. V lost 3 bases to trimming and J lost 7 bases, with 16 bases between them. The CDR3 nucleotides are TGTGCCAGCAGCTTGTCTCTTATTGGGGGAAATGAGCAGTTCTTC. The encoded protein is CASSLSLIGGNEQFF. Full variable domain (missing parts from reference TRBV11-2 and TRBJ2-1): EAGVAQSPRYKIIEKRQSVAFWCNPISGHATLYWYQQILGQGPKLLIQFQNNGVVDDSQLPKDRFSAERLKGVDSTLKIQPAKLEDSAVYLCASSLSLIGGNEQFFGPGTRLTVL.

The chain employs TRBV25-1 and TRBJ2-7, with D hard to call. Deletions cut 4 bases from V and 2 bases from J, with 9 bases between. CDR1 MGHDK and CDR2 SYGVNS come from the germline V gene. The CDR3 length is 13 residues. CDR3: CASSAPSTYEQYF. The CDR3 DNA reads TGTGCCAGCAGTGCCCCCTCAACCTACGAGCAGTACTTC.

This sequence joins TRBV4-1 and TRBJ1-1; a weak D match, TRBD1 (5 bases). This CDR3 has 14 residues. The germline V gene encodes CDR1 MGHRA and CDR2 YSYEKL. V was pared by 1 base and J by 5 bases, with 11 bases between. The CDR3 coding sequence is TGCGCCAGCAGCCAAGTGGGGCCGAAGACTGAAGCTTTCTTT. It translates to CASSQVGPKTEAFF.

The V call is TRBV6-5, the J call TRBJ1-4; 9 nucleotides align to TRBD1. The CDR3 extends over 14 amino acids. J lost 8 bases, V lost 7 bases, and 8 bases had no gene match. In germline, CDR1 is MNHEY, CDR2 SVGAGI. CDR3 in amino acids: CASTWGQGYEKLFF. CDR3 in DNA: TGTGCCAGCACCTGGGGACAGGGATACGAAAAACTGTTTTTT.

Here the CDR3 reads CASSYRAAGANVLTF. DNA for the CDR3: TGTGCCAGCAGTTACAGGGCGGCGGGGGCCAACGTCCTGACTTTC. V is TRBV28 and J is TRBJ2-6, with a weak D call TRBD1 (6 bases). This CDR3 comprises 15 residues. The V gene lost 4 bases and the J gene lost 4 bases, with 11 bases spanning the gap. In germline, CDR1 is MDHEN, CDR2 SYDVKM. Combining the CDR3 with reference TRBV28 and TRBJ2-6 gives the whole variable domain DVKVTQSSRYLVKRTGEKVFLECVQDMDHENMFWYRQDPGLGLRLIYFSYDVKMKEKGDIPEGYSVSREKKERFSLILESASTNQTSMYLCASSYRAAGANVLTFGAGSRLTVL.

CDR3 in DNA: TGTGCCAGCAGTGAATCGGGGCGGGGCACAGATACGCAGTATTTT. It specifies CASSESGRGTDTQYF. The rearrangement links TRBV6-1 to TRBJ2-3, with D possibly being TRBD1 or TRBD2 (5 bases each). The V end lost 2 bases, the J end lost 1 base, and 10 bases lay between the germline ends. This CDR3 comprises 15 residues. Germline loops: CDR1 MNHNS, CDR2 SASEGT.

The rearrangement links TRBV5-5 to TRBJ1-6; D gene uncertain. This CDR3 has 14 residues. Germline CDR1 reads SGHKS; CDR2 reads YYEKEE (reference sequence). The V end lost 1 base, the J end lost 9 bases, and 11 bases lay between the germline ends. The CDR3: CASSLLELSSPLHF. CDR3 nucleotide sequence: TGTGCCAGCAGCTTGTTGGAGTTGAGTTCACCCCTCCACTTT.

V gene TRBV27 combines with J gene TRBJ1-5; 7 bases match TRBD1. The trim removed 5 bases at V and 1 base at J, leaving 2 bases unmatched. The CDR3 is made up of 14 amino acids. Germline V lookup: CDR1 MNHEY, CDR2 SMNVEV (reference sequence). CDR3 sequence (DNA): TGTGCCAGCAGTAGCAGGGGGAGCAATCAGCCCCAGCATTTT. Its translation is CASSSRGSNQPQHF.

The chain joins TRBV3-1 (or the pseudogene TRBV3-2) to TRBJ1-4; the D gene is possibly TRBD1 (5 bases). Trimming pared 0 bases from V and 5 bases from J, leaving 13 bases between. This CDR3 has 16 amino acids. Per the germline V gene, CDR1 is LGHDT and CDR2 is YNNKEL (reference sequence). The CDR3 loop reads CASSQDLGGGNEKLFF. In nucleotides, the CDR3 is TGTGCCAGCAGCCAAGATCTCGGGGGGGGGAATGAAAAACTGTTTTTT.

This rearrangement joins TRBV2 to TRBJ1-4; D remains unclear. CDR1 is SNHLY, CDR2 FYNNEI, per germline. CDR3 length: 14 residues. Trimming pared 4 bases from V and 9 bases from J, leaving 15 bases between. As DNA, the CDR3 is TGTGCCAGCAGTGCCCTTAGGACGGGGAAAAAACTGTTTTTT. It encodes CASSALRTGKKLFF.

V is TRBV18 and J is TRBJ1-2; unclear D gene. CDR3 length equals 13 residues. Germline V gene sequence: CDR1 KGHSH, CDR2 LQKENI. Trimming removed 3 bases from V and 4 bases from J, with 9 bases in between. For the CDR3, the DNA is TGTGCCAGCTCACCCGGGGTAGCCTATGGCTACACCTTC. This sequence encodes CASSPGVAYGYTF. Full variable domain (missing parts from reference TRBV18 and TRBJ1-2): NAGVMQNPRHLVRRRGQEARLRCSPMKGHSHVYWYRQLPEEGLKFMVYLQKENIIDESGMPKERFSAEFPKEGPSILRIQQVVRGDSAAYFCASSPGVAYGYTFGSGTRLTVV.

CDR3 sequence (DNA): TGTGCCAGCAGCGCCACAGGGGGCGCAGGTGGCTACACCTTC. Translating it yields CASSATGGAGGYTF. The gene calls are TRBV9 and TRBJ1-2, with 9 bases matching TRBD1. This CDR3 has 14 amino acids. Germline V lookup: CDR1 SGDLS, CDR2 YYNGEE. Losses at the gene ends were 3 bases for V and 7 bases for J; bases not matched to a gene: 7.